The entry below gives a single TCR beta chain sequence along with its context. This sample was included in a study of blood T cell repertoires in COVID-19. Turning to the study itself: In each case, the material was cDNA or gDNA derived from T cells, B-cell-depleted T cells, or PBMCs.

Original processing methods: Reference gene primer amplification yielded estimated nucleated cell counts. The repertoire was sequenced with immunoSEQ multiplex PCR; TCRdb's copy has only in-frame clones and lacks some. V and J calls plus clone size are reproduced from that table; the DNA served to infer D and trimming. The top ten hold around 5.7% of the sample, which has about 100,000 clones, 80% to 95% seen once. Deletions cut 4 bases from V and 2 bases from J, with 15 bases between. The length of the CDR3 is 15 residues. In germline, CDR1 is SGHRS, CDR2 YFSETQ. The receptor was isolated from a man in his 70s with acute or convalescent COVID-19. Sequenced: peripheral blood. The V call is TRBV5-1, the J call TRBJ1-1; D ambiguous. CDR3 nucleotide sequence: TGCGCCAGCAGCGTCTACCCCTTAGCAAACACTGAAGCTTTCTTT. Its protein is CASSVYPLANTEAFF.